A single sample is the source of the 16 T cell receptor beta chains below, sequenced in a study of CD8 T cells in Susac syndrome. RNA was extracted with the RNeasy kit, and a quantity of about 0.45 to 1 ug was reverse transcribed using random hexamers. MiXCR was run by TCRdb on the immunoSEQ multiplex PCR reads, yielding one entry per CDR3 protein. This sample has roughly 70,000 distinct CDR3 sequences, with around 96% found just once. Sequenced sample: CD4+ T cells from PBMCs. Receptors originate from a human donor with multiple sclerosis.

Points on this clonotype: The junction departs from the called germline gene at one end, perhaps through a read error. The CDR3 region is CASSLVAGGLNEQFF. As DNA, the CDR3 is TGTGCTAGCAGTTTAGTAGCGGGGGGGCTTAATGAGCAGTTCTTC. V and J are TRBV7-7 and TRBJ2-1, with 11 bases that match TRBD2. The CDR3 contains 15 residues. Per the germline V gene, CDR1 is SSHAT and CDR2 is FNYEAQ (reference sequence).

CDR3 sequence reads: CASSFQGGLQETQYF. The CDR3 DNA reads TGTGCCAGCAGTTTTCAGGGGGGCCTCCAAGAGACCCAGTACTTC. V is TRBV12-3 or TRBV12-4 and J is TRBJ2-5; D is possibly TRBD1 (7 bases). V lost 3 bases, J lost 1 base, and 12 bases lay in between. This CDR3 has 15 amino acids.

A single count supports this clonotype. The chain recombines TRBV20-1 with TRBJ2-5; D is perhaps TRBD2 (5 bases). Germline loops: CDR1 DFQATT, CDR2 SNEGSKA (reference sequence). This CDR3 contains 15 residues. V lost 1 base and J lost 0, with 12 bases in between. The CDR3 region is CSARAPEGYQETQYF. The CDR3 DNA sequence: TGCAGTGCTAGAGCCCCCGAGGGTTACCAAGAGACCCAGTACTTC.

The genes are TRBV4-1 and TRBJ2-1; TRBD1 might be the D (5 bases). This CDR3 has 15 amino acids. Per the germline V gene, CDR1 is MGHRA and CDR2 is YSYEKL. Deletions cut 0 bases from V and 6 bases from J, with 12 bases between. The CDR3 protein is CASSQEVRGGNEQFF. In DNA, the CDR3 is TGCGCCAGCAGCCAAGAGGTAAGGGGCGGCAATGAGCAGTTCTTC.

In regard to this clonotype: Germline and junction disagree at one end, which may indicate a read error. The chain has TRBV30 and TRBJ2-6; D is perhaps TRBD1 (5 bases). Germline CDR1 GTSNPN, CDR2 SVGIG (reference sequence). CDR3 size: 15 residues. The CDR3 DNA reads TGTGCCTGGAGTGTACGGGTCTCTGGGGCCAACGTCCTGGCTTTC. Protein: CAWSVRVSGANVLAF. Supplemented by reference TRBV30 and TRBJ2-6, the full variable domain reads SQTIHQWPATLVQPVGSPLSLECTVEGTSNPNLYWYRQAAGRGLQLLFYSVGIGQISSEVPQNLSASRPQDRQFILSSKKLLLSDSGFYLCAWSVRVSGANVLAFGAGSRLTVL.

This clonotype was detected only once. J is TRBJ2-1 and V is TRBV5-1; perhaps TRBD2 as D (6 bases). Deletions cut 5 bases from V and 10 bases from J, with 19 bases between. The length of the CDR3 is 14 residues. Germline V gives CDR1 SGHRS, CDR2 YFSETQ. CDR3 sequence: CASRAHGQEGEQFF. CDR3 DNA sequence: TGCGCCAGCAGGGCCCACGGGCAGGAGGGGGAGCAGTTCTTC. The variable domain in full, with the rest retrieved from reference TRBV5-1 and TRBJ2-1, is KAGVTQTPRYLIKTRGQQVTLSCSPISGHRSVSWYQQTPGQGLQFLFEYFSETQRNKGNFPGRFSGRQFSNSRSEMNVSTLELGDSALYLCASRAHGQEGEQFFGPGTRLTVL.

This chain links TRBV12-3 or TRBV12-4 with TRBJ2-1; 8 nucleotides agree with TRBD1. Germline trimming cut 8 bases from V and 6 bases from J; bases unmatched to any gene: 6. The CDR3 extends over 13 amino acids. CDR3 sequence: CASGRTGRNEQFF. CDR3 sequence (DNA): TGTGCCAGCGGTAGGACAGGGCGCAATGAGCAGTTCTTC.

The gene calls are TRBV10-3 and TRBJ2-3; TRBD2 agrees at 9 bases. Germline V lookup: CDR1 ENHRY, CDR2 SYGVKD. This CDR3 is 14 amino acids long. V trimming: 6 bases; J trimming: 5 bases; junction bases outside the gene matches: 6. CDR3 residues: CAISLAGAEDTQYF. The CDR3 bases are TGTGCCATCAGCTTAGCGGGGGCAGAAGATACGCAGTATTTT.

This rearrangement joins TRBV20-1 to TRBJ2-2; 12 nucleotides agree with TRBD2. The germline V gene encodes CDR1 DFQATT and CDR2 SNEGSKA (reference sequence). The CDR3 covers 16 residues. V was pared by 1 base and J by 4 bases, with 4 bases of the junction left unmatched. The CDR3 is CSARVRLAGATGELFF. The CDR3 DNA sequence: TGCAGTGCTAGAGTAAGACTAGCGGGGGCCACCGGGGAGCTGTTTTTT.

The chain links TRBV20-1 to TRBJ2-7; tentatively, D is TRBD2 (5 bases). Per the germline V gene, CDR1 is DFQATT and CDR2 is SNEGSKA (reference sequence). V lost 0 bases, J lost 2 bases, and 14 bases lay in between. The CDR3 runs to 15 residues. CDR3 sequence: CSARDPSGATYEQYF. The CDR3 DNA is TGCAGTGCTAGAGATCCCAGCGGCGCCACCTACGAGCAGTACTTC.

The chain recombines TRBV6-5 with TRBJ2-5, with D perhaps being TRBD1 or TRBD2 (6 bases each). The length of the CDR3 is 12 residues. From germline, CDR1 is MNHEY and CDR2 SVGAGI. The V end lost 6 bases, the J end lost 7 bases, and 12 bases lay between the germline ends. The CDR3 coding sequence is TGTGCCAGCAGGTCAAAGGGGGGGACCCAGTACTTC. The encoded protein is CASRSKGGTQYF.

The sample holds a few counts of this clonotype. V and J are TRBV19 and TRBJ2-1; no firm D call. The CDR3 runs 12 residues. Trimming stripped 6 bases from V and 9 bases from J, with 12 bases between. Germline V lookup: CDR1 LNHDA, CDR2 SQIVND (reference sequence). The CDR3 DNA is TGTGCCAGTAGCATTACTGTGGGTGAGCAGTTCTTC. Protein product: CASSITVGEQFF.

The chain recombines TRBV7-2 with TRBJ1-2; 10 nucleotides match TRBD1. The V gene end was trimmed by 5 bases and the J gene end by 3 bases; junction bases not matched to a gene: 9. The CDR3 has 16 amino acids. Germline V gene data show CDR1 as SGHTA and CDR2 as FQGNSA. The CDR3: CASSPAGGTGDYGYTF. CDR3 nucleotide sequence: TGTGCCAGCAGCCCAGCTGGTGGGACAGGGGACTATGGCTACACCTTC. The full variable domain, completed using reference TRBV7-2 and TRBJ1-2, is GAGVSQSPSNKVTEKGKDVELRCDPISGHTALYWYRQSLGQGLEFLIYFQGNSAPDKSGLPSDRFSAERTGGSVSTLTIQRTQQEDSAVYLCASSPAGGTGDYGYTFGSGTRLTVV.

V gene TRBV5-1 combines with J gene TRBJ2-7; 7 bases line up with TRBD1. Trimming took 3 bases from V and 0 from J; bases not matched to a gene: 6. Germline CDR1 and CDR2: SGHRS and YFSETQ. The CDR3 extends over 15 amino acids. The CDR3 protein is CASSWDSTSSYEQYF. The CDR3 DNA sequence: TGCGCCAGCAGCTGGGACAGCACCTCCTCCTACGAGCAGTACTTC.

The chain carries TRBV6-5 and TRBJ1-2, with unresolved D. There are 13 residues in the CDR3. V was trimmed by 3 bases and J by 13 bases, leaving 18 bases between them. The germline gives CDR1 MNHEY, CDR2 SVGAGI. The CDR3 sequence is CASSYRTGLGCTF. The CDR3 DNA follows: TGTGCCAGCAGTTATCGGACGGGATTAGGATGCACCTTC.

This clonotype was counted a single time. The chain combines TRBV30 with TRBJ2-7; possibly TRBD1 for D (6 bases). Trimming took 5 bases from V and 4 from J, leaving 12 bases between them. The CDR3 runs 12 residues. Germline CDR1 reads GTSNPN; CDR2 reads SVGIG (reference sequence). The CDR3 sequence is CAWGGQSYEQYF. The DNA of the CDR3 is TGTGCCTGGGGGGGACAAAGTTACGAGCAGTACTTC.